Below, 3 T cell receptor beta chains from the same sample are listed, as sequenced in a study of vaccination and CD4 T cells after COVID-19. The Oncomine TCR Beta short-read assay generated sequence data from the DNA of cultured CD4+ T cells. TCRdb reprocessed the PCR reads with MiXCR, giving one entry per CDR3 protein. The sample has about 7,000 distinct CDR3 sequences; 50% are singletons. Their cognate antigens are unknown. Indicated treatment: roughly 11-day PBMC culture with coronavirus spike peptide pools or control peptides (ViraFEST assay). The unexposed donor provided CD4+ T cells, which were taken before the COVID-19 pandemic (2011-2018). Sequences were obtained from CD4+ T cells from blood, cultured in vitro. The receptors were gathered from a human donor in good health.

V gene TRBV10-1 combines with J gene TRBJ2-3; D call uncertain. This CDR3 is 13 amino acids long. The V gene's germline CDR1 is WNHNN and CDR2 SYGVQD (reference sequence). Trimming shortened V by 5 bases and J by 5 bases, and 11 bases separated the two germline ends. CDR3: CASSNRPGDTQYF. In DNA form, the CDR3 reads TGCGCCAGCAGTAACCGGCCCGGAGATACGCAGTATTTT.

This clonotype has only a few counts. This chain joins TRBV7-8 and TRBJ2-5; D is uncertain. The CDR3 covers 14 residues. Germline lookup yields CDR1 SGHVS and CDR2 FQNEAQ. The V end was cut by 1 base, the J end by 5 bases, with 11 bases between. Written as DNA, the CDR3 is TGTGCCAGCAGCTTAGGCCGTTTAACGGAGACCCAGTACTTC. It yields the protein CASSLGRLTETQYF.

Comments on this clonotype: No conserved phenylalanine or tryptophan ends this CDR3, so it is likely a read error. The rearrangement links TRBV6-4 to TRBJ2-3; 8 bases line up with TRBD2. The CDR3 has 15 amino acids. Trimming removed 0 bases from V and 1 base from J; junction bases left unmatched: 0. From germline, CDR1 is MRHNA and CDR2 SNTAGT. The CDR3 here is CASSDSSGGTDTQYS. The DNA for the CDR3 is TGTGCCAGCAGTGACTCTAGCGGGGGCACAGATACGCAGTATTCT.